The entry below gives a single T cell receptor (beta chain) sequence along with its context. Using immunoSEQ multiplex PCR, the repertoire was profiled, and TCRdb retains in-frame clones only, with some absent. The profile covers around 1,100,000 clones, with roughly 80% appearing a single time and 0.89% taken by the ten largest. Trimming left V 8 bases short and J 3 bases short, with 8 bases between. This CDR3 has 12 residues. Per germline, CDR1 MNHEY and CDR2 SMNVEV (reference sequence). This entry is derived from a study of shared clonotypes between healthy human individuals. This receptor was obtained from a man aged 18 to 35 in good health. Some clones in this sample may be carry-over from other donors' samples. The chain couples TRBV27 to TRBJ2-1; unclear D gene. Sequencing was performed on memory CD4+ T cells from PBMCs. The subset was: CD45RA-negative fraction. This CDR3 is CASGLNYNEQFF. DNA of the CDR3: TGTGCCAGCGGTCTCAACTACAATGAGCAGTTCTTC.